The clone carrying this T cell receptor beta chain was counted ten times or more. Its matching antigen is unknown. This sample was included in a study of early T cells in non-severe SARS-CoV-2 infection. Individual cDNA molecules were tagged with unique molecular identifiers. TCRdb used MiXCR to reprocess the 5' RACE reads, holding one entry per CDR3 protein. The sample has 35,000 to 55,000 distinct CDR3 sequences; under 14% are singletons. Points from the study as a whole: VDJdb matching skewed toward anti-spike CD8 responses, missing private and CD4 specificities.

Germline-derived CDR1 and CDR2 are SGHVS and FNYEAQ. V lost 5 bases to trimming and J lost 12 bases; unmatched junction nucleotides: 10. This CDR3 comprises 13 residues. The sequence was obtained from an adult who was a healthcare worker with PCR-confirmed SARS-CoV-2 infection or an uninfected control (not recorded which). The V call is TRBV7-6, the J call TRBJ2-1; 7 bases are a match to TRBD2. Sequencing was carried out using whole blood. The CDR3 here is CASSPREGLRQFF. In DNA form, the CDR3 reads TGTGCCAGCAGCCCCAGGGAGGGATTGAGGCAGTTCTTC.